Listed below are T cell receptor beta chains from one sample, sequenced in a study of T-cell memory formation after mild COVID-19. TCRdb used MiXCR to reprocess the 5' RACE reads, holding one entry per CDR3 protein. The sample shows about 470,000 distinct CDR3 sequences, 25% of them seen only once. Input material: PBMCs or a T cell subset sorted from them (not recorded which). These receptors were obtained from an adult woman who had mild COVID-19 (a few samples of this study predate the infection). Cell type and time point are not known. The CDR3 runs from the conserved cysteine through the conserved F or W. Each record gives: D gene, clone size, V gene, J gene, CDR3 DNA, CDR3 protein. D genes are given only for firm matches. Some rows have no size entry. The others give once, few or many, or a class for an expanded clone.

d_gene: TRBD1; abundance: -; v_gene: TRBV7-3; j_gene: TRBJ2-1; CDR3nt: TGTGCCAGCAGCTTAAACCGCGCGCAGGGGGCCTATGAGCAGTTCTTC; CDR3aa: CASSLNRAQGAYEQFF
d_gene: -; abundance: many; v_gene: TRBV5-1; j_gene: TRBJ2-7; CDR3nt: TGCGCCAGCAGCTTGGACGGAAACCCCTACGAGCAGTACTTC; CDR3aa: CASSLDGNPYEQYF
d_gene: TRBD1; abundance: -; v_gene: TRBV5-1; j_gene: TRBJ1-1; CDR3nt: TGCGCCAGCAGCTTGGGTGGGACAGGGGGATATGAAGCTTTCTTT; CDR3aa: CASSLGGTGGYEAFF
d_gene: TRBD2; abundance: few; v_gene: TRBV11-2; j_gene: TRBJ2-7; CDR3nt: TGTGCCAGCAGCCACCTTGGAGCGGGACGTCCAAACCCTGGCTCCTACGAGCAGTACTTC; CDR3aa: CASSHLGAGRPNPGSYEQYF
d_gene: -; abundance: -; v_gene: TRBV6-1; j_gene: TRBJ2-1; CDR3nt: TGTGCCAGCAGCAACGAAAACAGGAACGAGCAGTTCTTC; CDR3aa: CASSNENRNEQFF
d_gene: TRBD1; abundance: -; v_gene: TRBV12-3/TRBV12-4; j_gene: TRBJ2-6; CDR3nt: TGTGCCAGCAGCAGGAGTATCCGGACAGGACTTTCTGGGGCCAACGTCCTGACTTTC; CDR3aa: CASSRSIRTGLSGANVLTF
d_gene: TRBD1; abundance: -; v_gene: TRBV9; j_gene: TRBJ1-1; CDR3nt: TGTGCCAGCAGCGGGGACAGCTTGAACACTGAAGCTTTCTTT; CDR3aa: CASSGDSLNTEAFF
d_gene: -; abundance: -; v_gene: TRBV12-3/TRBV12-4; j_gene: TRBJ2-1; CDR3nt: TGTGCCAGCAGTTCGGGACCGGGACGGTCATCGCAGTTCTTC; CDR3aa: CASSSGPGRSSQFF
d_gene: -; abundance: -; v_gene: TRBV5-1; j_gene: TRBJ2-7; CDR3nt: TGCGCCAGCAGGGGGGGTTTCCACGAGCAGTACTTC; CDR3aa: CASRGGFHEQYF
d_gene: -; abundance: few; v_gene: TRBV6-2/TRBV6-3; j_gene: TRBJ1-6; CDR3nt: TGTGCCAGCAGTCGCTTCGGGGCAAGCGGTTCACCCCTCCACTTT; CDR3aa: CASSRFGASGSPLHF
d_gene: -; abundance: -; v_gene: TRBV11-2; j_gene: TRBJ2-1; CDR3nt: TGTGCCAGCAGCTTAGGGGGGGCGGCAGAGGGATACAATGAGCAGTTCTTC; CDR3aa: CASSLGGAAEGYNEQFF
d_gene: -; abundance: few; v_gene: TRBV7-3; j_gene: TRBJ1-5; CDR3nt: TGTGCCAGCAGCCCTCGGGTCCGAGGGACCATTTGGCCCCAGCATTTT; CDR3aa: CASSPRVRGTIWPQHF
d_gene: -; abundance: -; v_gene: TRBV9; j_gene: TRBJ2-2; CDR3nt: TGTGCCAGCACTATTTCGGCCGACAGGACCGGGGAGCTGTTTTTT; CDR3aa: CASTISADRTGELFF
d_gene: TRBD1; abundance: -; v_gene: TRBV5-1; j_gene: TRBJ2-2; CDR3nt: TGCGCCAGCAGTGGGGGACAGACATCCACCGGGGAGCTGTTTTTT; CDR3aa: CASSGGQTSTGELFF
d_gene: TRBD2; abundance: few; v_gene: TRBV7-3; j_gene: TRBJ2-1; CDR3nt: TGTGCCAGCAGCTGGGGACTAGCGGGAAACAATGAGCAGTTCTTC; CDR3aa: CASSWGLAGNNEQFF
d_gene: TRBD1; abundance: few; v_gene: TRBV5-1; j_gene: TRBJ2-2; CDR3nt: TGCGCCAGCAGCGTACGGGACAGGACGAACACCGGGGAGCTGTTTTTT; CDR3aa: CASSVRDRTNTGELFF